Listed below are T cell receptor beta chains from one sample, sequenced in a study of shared clonotypes between healthy human individuals. Sequenced by immunoSEQ multiplex PCR; TCRdb stores in-frame clones only, minus some. The sample shows about 490,000 clones, 75% to 85% of them seen only once. The source material was PBMCs. These receptors were obtained from a woman in her thirties or forties in good health. Some clones in this sample may be carry-over from other donors' samples. Both conserved end residues are trimmed from each CDR3. The order of the fields is V gene, clone size, CDR3 protein. Clone sizes are given selectively: once, few, many, or a class where the clone is expanded.

V: TRBV19; size: NA; CDR3: ASSSSFGGYNEQF
V: TRBV5-1; size: NA; CDR3: ASSSNGVAVMDEQF
V: TRBV2; size: NA; CDR3: ASNLGSYEQY
V: TRBV28; size: NA; CDR3: ASSLTAVAYEQY
V: TRBV7-6; size: NA; CDR3: ASSSAAGLSYNEQF
V: TRBV27; size: few; CDR3: ASSYGAGTISYEQY
V: TRBV7-2; size: NA; CDR3: ASSLNRGDYGYT
V: TRBV30; size: NA; CDR3: AWSVGGEGGTY
V: TRBV19; size: NA; CDR3: ASSMGRGATEAF
V: TRBV28; size: NA; CDR3: ASIAGGPAKNIQY
V: TRBV18; size: NA; CDR3: ASSPLRTGPNTGELF
V: TRBV11-2; size: NA; CDR3: ASSVTGTGNTGELF
V: TRBV2; size: NA; CDR3: ASSELTQGTQY
V: TRBV28; size: few; CDR3: ASSPRTSGGNEQF
V: TRBV6-1; size: NA; CDR3: ASSDSGTSGANVLT
V: TRBV11-2; size: NA; CDR3: ASSSTRLAGYRETQY
V: TRBV6-1; size: NA; CDR3: ATQTPGTGELF
V: TRBV28; size: NA; CDR3: ASSPGGGLQPQH
V: TRBV2; size: NA; CDR3: ASTEGTRSSETQY
V: TRBV9; size: NA; CDR3: ASSADWGKTNEKLF